This TCR beta chain came from a study of neurological immune-mediated disorders. CDR1 is MNHNY and CDR2 is SVGAGI in the germline V gene (reference sequence). The length of the CDR3 is 15 residues. Trimming left V 5 bases short and J 2 bases short, with 13 bases between. The study's findings and limits: The absence of shared CDR3 amino acid sequences among expanded clones across subjects suggests private repertoires in all groups.

With 10-nucleotide random UMIs included, cDNA was synthesized by 5'RACE. TCRdb fed the 5' RACE reads into MiXCR, producing one record per CDR3 protein. Of 47,000 or so distinct CDR3 sequences in the sample, 9% to 10% were seen once. The time point is: longitudinal time-point 1 (baseline). Among the participants, healthy controls were blood bank volunteers in Maryland, USA. Ten or more counts support this clonotype. The antigen is not known. This rearrangement joins TRBV6-6 to TRBJ1-3; D is possibly TRBD1 (5 bases). This TCR was sampled from a woman aged 40 to 49 in good health. Specimen: PBMCs. CDR3 protein: CASSPQAGAGNTIYF. In nucleotides, the CDR3 is TGTGCCAGCAGTCCTCAGGCGGGGGCTGGAAACACCATATATTTT.